The 25 T cell receptor beta chains in this list originate from one sample, sequenced in a study of T cells in Graves' hyperthyroidism and ophthalmopathy. RNA transcripts gave rise to amplified TCR beta CDR3 regions. The HTBI primer set served for first-round RT-PCR of the TCR CDR3. A single record per CDR3 protein comes from TCRdb applying MiXCR to the multiplex PCR reads. Among about 500,000 distinct CDR3 sequences listed, roughly 45% were seen once. The sequencing sample was made of peripheral blood or thyroid tissue (not recorded which). These receptors came from an adult woman with Graves' disease, either hyperthyroidism or ophthalmopathy (not recorded which).

The chain has TRBV19 and TRBJ1-1; 7 nucleotides match TRBD1. Germline CDR1 and CDR2: LNHDA and SQIVND (reference sequence). CDR3 length equals 11 residues. J was trimmed by 12 bases and V by 6 bases; bases with no gene match: 7. CDR3 in DNA: TGTGCCAGTAGCGACAACAGGGGAACTTTCTTT. Translation gives CASSDNRGTFF.

The rearrangement uses TRBV10-3 and TRBJ2-7; weak D call: TRBD2 (6 bases). Germline lookup yields CDR1 ENHRY and CDR2 SYGVKD. The CDR3 extends over 14 amino acids. Trimming removed 3 bases from V and 4 bases from J, with 13 bases in between. CDR3 protein: CAISDGGVGYEQYF. The CDR3 region has the DNA TGTGCCATCAGTGACGGGGGAGTTGGATACGAGCAGTACTTC.

The sample holds a few counts of this clonotype. The chain employs TRBV10-3 and TRBJ2-7, with 15 bases aligning to TRBD2. Germline V gives CDR1 ENHRY, CDR2 SYGVKD. This CDR3 region has 15 residues. V shed 6 bases, J shed 5 bases, and the junction held 5 bases outside the gene matches. CDR3 loop: CAISGTSGGSHEQYF. The CDR3 DNA reads TGTGCCATCAGCGGGACTAGCGGGGGGAGTCACGAGCAGTACTTC.

This chain links TRBV7-9 with TRBJ1-4; D might be TRBD1 (5 bases). V lost 7 bases to trimming and J lost 8 bases, with 23 bases between them. Germline V gene lookup returns CDR1 SEHNR and CDR2 FQNEAQ (reference sequence). The CDR3 extends over 16 amino acids. CDR3 amino acids: CASTPGGGTSAEKLFF. The CDR3 DNA reads as TGTGCCAGCACGCCCGGCGGGGGGACCTCGGCCGAAAAACTGTTTTTT.

This clonotype was counted many times. The genes are TRBV6-5 and TRBJ1-2, with 10 bases lining up with TRBD1. CDR3 length: 14 amino acids. Germline loops: CDR1 MNHEY, CDR2 SVGAGI. The J segment lost 8 bases and the V segment lost 6 bases, leaving 9 bases of the junction unmatched. Here the CDR3 reads CASRETGQGNGYTF. CDR3 DNA: TGTGCCAGCAGAGAAACGGGACAGGGGAACGGCTACACCTTC.

This clonotype was counted at least ten times. The CDR3 DNA sequence: TGCAGTGTCCCCTCTCCAGGACAGGGAAATCAGCCCCAGCATTTT. It yields the protein CSVPSPGQGNQPQHF. The V call is TRBV20-1, the J call TRBJ1-5, with 8 bases fitting TRBD1. V shed 7 bases and J 4 bases; nucleotides not matched to a gene: 12. Germline V CDR1 and CDR2: DFQATT, SNEGSKA (reference sequence). The CDR3 covers 15 residues.

This clonotype was counted only a few times. The genes are TRBV9 and TRBJ1-3; D gene ambiguous. The CDR3 has 14 amino acids. Per the germline V gene, CDR1 is SGDLS and CDR2 is YYNGEE. V lost 0 bases and J 0 bases, leaving 4 bases between the germline ends. CDR3: CASSVESSGNTIYF. CDR3 bases: TGTGCCAGCAGCGTAGAGAGCTCTGGAAACACCATATATTTT.

The rearrangement uses TRBV19 and TRBJ1-1; D unresolved. CDR3 length: 14 residues. V gave up 2 bases and J gave up 3 bases, with 10 bases separating them. Germline CDR1 reads LNHDA; CDR2 reads SQIVND (reference sequence). CDR3 bases: TGTGCCAGTAGTATACACACGTCGTACACTGAAGCTTTCTTT. This gives the protein CASSIHTSYTEAFF. Using reference TRBV19 and TRBJ1-1 for the parts outside the CDR3, the full variable domain is DGGITQSPKYLFRKEGQNVTLSCEQNLNHDAMYWYRQDPGQGLRLIYYSQIVNDFQKGDIAEGYSVSREKKESFPLTVTSAQKNPTAFYLCASSIHTSYTEAFFGQGTRLTVV.

The J gene is TRBJ2-7, the V gene TRBV12-3 or TRBV12-4; D is perhaps TRBD2 (5 bases). V lost 5 bases to trimming and J lost 7 bases, with 12 bases between them. The length of the CDR3 is 12 residues. The CDR3, as DNA: TGTGCCAGCAGTCGACTACTGAGTGAGCAGTACTTC. It encodes CASSRLLSEQYF.

In the case of this clonotype: This may stem from a read error, because a much larger clone lies one nucleotide away. This chain connects TRBV7-9 to TRBJ1-6; 9 bases are shared with TRBD1. Germline CDR1 and CDR2: SEHNR and FQNEAQ (reference sequence). The CDR3 consists of 16 residues. Here the CDR3 DNA reads TGTGCCGGCAGCTTGGGGGCCGGGACAGGGTCTGCACCCCTCCACTTT. Amino acids: CAGSLGAGTGSAPLHF.

The V and J genes are TRBV29-1 and TRBJ1-3; 11 bases line up with TRBD1. Germline loops: CDR1 SQVTM, CDR2 ANQGSEA. With 6 bases clipped from V and 8 bases from J, the junction kept 9 bases outside the gene matches. The CDR3 sequence is 14 residues long. CDR3 amino acids: CSVLPGQGADTIYF. For the CDR3, the DNA is TGCAGCGTCCTACCCGGACAGGGGGCAGACACCATATATTTT.

This clonotype was detected ten times or more. The chain combines TRBV20-1 with TRBJ2-2, with 13 bases lining up with TRBD2. This CDR3 has 16 residues. In germline, CDR1 is DFQATT, CDR2 SNEGSKA (reference sequence). V lost 1 base, J lost 6 bases, and 5 bases stayed unmatched. The DNA for the CDR3 is TGCAGTGCTAGAGCAACTAGCGGGAGGGCCCCCGGGGAGCTGTTTTTT. It specifies CSARATSGRAPGELFF.

The chain employs TRBV7-6 and TRBJ2-3, with D uncertain. CDR1 SGHVS and CDR2 FNYEAQ come from the germline V gene. Trimming removed 5 bases at V and 2 bases at J, with 11 bases between. The CDR3 totals 14 residues. The CDR3 sequence: CASSTTAFTDTQYF. The CDR3 nucleotides are TGTGCCAGCAGCACAACAGCGTTCACAGATACGCAGTATTTT.

The chain combines TRBV7-9 with TRBJ1-1; D is undetermined. This CDR3 is built from 15 residues. V lost 0 bases and J 3 bases, leaving 11 bases between the germline ends. Germline assignment: CDR1 SEHNR and CDR2 FQNEAQ (reference sequence). CDR3 sequence (DNA): TGTGCCAGCAGCTTAGCCCCAAGCGGCTACACTGAAGCTTTCTTT. This codes for CASSLAPSGYTEAFF.

The chain combines TRBV7-2 with TRBJ2-5; 10 bases are shared with TRBD2. After removal of 5 bases from V and 4 bases from J, the junction contained 7 bases not matched to a gene. The CDR3 loop spans 15 amino acids. Germline CDR1 is SGHTA and CDR2 is FQGNSA. The CDR3 sequence is CASSSSGRSPETQYF. The CDR3 bases are TGTGCCAGCAGCAGTAGCGGGAGGTCCCCAGAGACCCAGTACTTC.

The J gene is TRBJ1-6, the V gene TRBV14, with TRBD1 as a possible D gene (5 bases). The CDR3 totals 16 residues. Germline values: CDR1 SGHDN, CDR2 FVKESK. Deletions cut 2 bases from V and 9 bases from J, with 17 bases between. The CDR3 bases are TGTGCCAGCAGCCAATTCGATCGGGGCAGCGGTTCACCCCTCCACTTT. Protein sequence: CASSQFDRGSGSPLHF.

This clonotype showed up just a few times. The chain couples TRBV4-3 to TRBJ2-7; TRBD1 might be the D (7 bases). The CDR3 is 15 amino acids. The V gene's germline CDR1 is LGHNA and CDR2 YSLEER. V lost 3 bases and J 4 bases, leaving 16 bases between the germline ends. The CDR3 region has the DNA TGCGCCAGCAGCCAGGCTGGAGGGACAGTATACGAGCAGTACTTC. As protein: CASSQAGGTVYEQYF.

The chain combines TRBV9 with TRBJ1-1, with 11 bases aligning to TRBD1. V dropped 0 bases and J dropped 2; count of bases not matched to a gene: 6. The V gene's germline CDR1 is SGDLS and CDR2 YYNGEE. There are 17 residues in the CDR3. Here the CDR3 reads CASSVGGTGGINTEAFF. The CDR3 coding sequence is TGTGCCAGCAGCGTAGGTGGGACAGGGGGTATTAACACTGAAGCTTTCTTT.

This clonotype showed up just a few times. The chain is built from TRBV9 and TRBJ2-7; TRBD1 matches at 7 bases. Germline trimming cut 3 bases from V and 2 bases from J; bases unmatched to any gene: 5. Germline CDR1 reads SGDLS; CDR2 reads YYNGEE. There are 14 residues in the CDR3. CDR3 sequence: CASSAGQVTYEQYF. CDR3 in DNA: TGTGCCAGCAGCGCCGGACAGGTTACCTACGAGCAGTACTTC.

The chain employs TRBV18 and TRBJ1-1; maybe TRBD1 (5 bases). Germline CDR1 and CDR2: KGHSH and LQKENI. The CDR3 covers 14 residues. V gave up 1 base and J gave up 2 bases, with 8 bases separating them. The CDR3 region is CASSPQGFNTEAFF. Written as DNA, the CDR3 is TGTGCCAGCTCACCACAGGGGTTCAACACTGAAGCTTTCTTT.

This clonotype showed up many times. The rearrangement uses TRBV11-1 and TRBJ2-5, with a weak D call TRBD2 (6 bases). Trimming cost V 1 base and J 2 bases, with 11 bases left between them. CDR1 and CDR2 from the germline V gene are SGHAT and FQDESV (reference sequence). CDR3 length: 15 amino acids. The CDR3 DNA sequence: TGTGCCAGCAGCTTAGTGGAGGGCAGACAAGAGACCCAGTACTTC. Its protein is CASSLVEGRQETQYF.

The genes are TRBV14 and TRBJ1-2; 7 bases align to TRBD1. After removal of 4 bases from V and 4 bases from J, the junction contained 6 bases not matched to a gene. This CDR3 is 14 amino acids long. Per the germline V gene, CDR1 is SGHDN and CDR2 is FVKESK. The CDR3 DNA follows: TGTGCCAGCAGCCTGGACAGGATCTCCTATGGCTACACCTTC. This sequence encodes CASSLDRISYGYTF.

This chain uses TRBV2 with TRBJ2-5, with 10 nucleotides matching TRBD1. With 4 bases clipped from V and 2 bases from J, the junction kept 4 bases outside the gene matches. This CDR3 region has 15 residues. CDR1 is SNHLY, CDR2 FYNNEI, per germline. CDR3 protein: CASSAVDRGQETQYF. CDR3 sequence (DNA): TGTGCCAGCAGTGCTGTGGACAGGGGGCAAGAGACCCAGTACTTC.

This clonotype was picked up a small number of times. The V call is TRBV12-3 or TRBV12-4, the J call TRBJ1-4; no clear D. V lost 5 bases, J lost 6 bases, and 10 bases lay in between. There are 13 residues in the CDR3. CDR3 coding DNA: TGTGCCAGCAGTATTTACCGGGATGAAAAACTGTTTTTT. Its translation is CASSIYRDEKLFF.

This rearrangement joins TRBV7-2 to TRBJ1-2, with D possibly being TRBD1 (5 bases). The V gene's germline CDR1 is SGHTA and CDR2 FQGNSA. V lost 3 bases and J 4 bases, leaving 12 bases between the germline ends. The CDR3 sequence is 14 residues long. CDR3 in amino acids: CASSFTGVSYGYTF. The CDR3 region has the DNA TGTGCCAGCAGCTTTACGGGGGTTTCCTATGGCTACACCTTC. The full variable domain, rest sourced from reference TRBV7-2 and TRBJ1-2, is GAGVSQSPSNKVTEKGKDVELRCDPISGHTALYWYRQSLGQGLEFLIYFQGNSAPDKSGLPSDRFSAERTGGSVSTLTIQRTQQEDSAVYLCASSFTGVSYGYTFGSGTRLTVV.